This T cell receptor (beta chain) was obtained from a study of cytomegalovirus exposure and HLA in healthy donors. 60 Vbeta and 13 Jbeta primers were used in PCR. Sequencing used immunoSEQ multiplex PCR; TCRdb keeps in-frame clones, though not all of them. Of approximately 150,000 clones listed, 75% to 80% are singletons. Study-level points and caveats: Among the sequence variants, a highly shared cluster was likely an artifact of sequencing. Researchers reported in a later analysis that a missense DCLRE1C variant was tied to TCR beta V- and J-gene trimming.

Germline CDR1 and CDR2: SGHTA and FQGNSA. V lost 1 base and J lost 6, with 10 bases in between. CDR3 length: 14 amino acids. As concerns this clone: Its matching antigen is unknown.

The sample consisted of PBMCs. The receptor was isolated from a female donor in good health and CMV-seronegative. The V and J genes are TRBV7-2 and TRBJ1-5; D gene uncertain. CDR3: CASSLVGGGQPQHF. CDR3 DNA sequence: TGTGCCAGCAGCTTAGTAGGCGGAGGTCAGCCCCAGCATTTT.